A single TCR beta chain is shown here with its context. Its antigen is undetermined. This sample was included in a study of STAT3 mutations in large granular lymphocyte leukemia. About the research overall: Immunosuppressive therapy was given to more than half of T-LGLL patients. Findings and caveats of the study: No sample exists from the first appearance of each clone. At least one immunodominant TCR beta clonotype appeared in every T-cell large granular lymphocyte leukemia patient. A small but highly pathogenic clone may have been missed.

Generated by immunoSEQ multiplex PCR, the TCRdb table keeps only in-frame clones and is missing some. The sample comprises under 9,500 clones, approximately 88% of which are singletons, and 80% to 85% rests with the top ten. This clonotype originated in a man older than 75 with T-cell large granular lymphocyte leukemia. Some clones in this sample may be carry-over from other donors' samples. The sequencing input was peripheral blood mononuclear cells.

The chain's CDR3 is CASSQGQNNQPQHF. The CDR3 DNA reads as TGTGCCAGCTCACAAGGTCAGAATAATCAGCCCCAGCATTTT. The J gene is TRBJ1-5, the V gene TRBV18; D unresolved. Trimming took 4 bases from V and 4 from J, leaving 11 bases between them. The CDR3 has 14 amino acids. Germline V gives CDR1 KGHSH, CDR2 LQKENI.